A selection of T cell receptor beta chains follows, all from one sample in a study of neurological immune-mediated disorders. From the 5' RACE reads, TCRdb called clonotypes with MiXCR, one entry per CDR3 protein. The repertoire holds about 44,000 distinct CDR3 sequences, with 20% to 25% as singletons. Sequencing input: PBMCs. Receptors originate from a man between 60 and 70 years old with HTLV-1-associated myelopathy (HAM/TSP). Each CDR3 is given with its conserved first and last residue. D genes are given only for firm matches. The size entry is marked missing in some rows and otherwise reads once, few, many or a size class.

19,TRBJ2-5,few,TRBV18,TRBD2,TGTGCCAGCTCGACAACCCCCCTCATAGCGGGAGGATCAGGAGAGACCCAGTACTTC,CASSTTPLIAGGSGETQYF
13,TRBJ1-1,many,TRBV14,-,TGTGCCAGCAGCCCTTGGAGGAACACTGAAGCTTTCTTT,CASSPWRNTEAFF
14,TRBJ2-7,many,TRBV28,-,TGTGCCAGCAGTTTAACGACGCTGAACTACGAGCAGTACTTC,CASSLTTLNYEQYF
17,TRBJ1-6,-,TRBV5-5,-,TGTGCCAGCAGCTTGGGCCAGGAGGAGAGTAGGAATTCACCCCTCCACTTT,CASSLGQEESRNSPLHF
13,TRBJ2-5,many,TRBV7-9,-,TGTGCCAGCAGCCTTCCCGCCACGGAGACCCAGTACTTC,CASSLPATETQYF
14,TRBJ2-1,many,TRBV7-2,-,TGTGCCAGCAGCTTAGGGACAGAGTACAATGAGCAGTTCTTC,CASSLGTEYNEQFF
16,TRBJ2-7,many,TRBV11-1,-,TGTGCCAGCAGCTACACGTCAGATTCCCCGCGGTACGAGCAGTACTTC,CASSYTSDSPRYEQYF
14,TRBJ2-1,many,TRBV4-1,TRBD2,TGCGCCAGCAGCCTCGGACTAGCGGACAATGAGCAGTTCTTC,CASSLGLADNEQFF
14,TRBJ2-1,many,TRBV6-2/TRBV6-3,TRBD2,TGTGCCAGCAGTTCCCCGCGGGGGTTTGGGACTAGCGTCTTC,CASSSPRGFGTSVF
13,TRBJ2-3,-,TRBV6-2/TRBV6-3,TRBD1,TGTGCCAGCCGACAGGGCGCGGCAGATACGCAGTATTTT,CASRQGAADTQYF
15,TRBJ2-1,many,TRBV3-1,-,TGTGCCAGCAGCCAAGATTTGGGCTACCCCAGGGAGCAGTTCTTC,CASSQDLGYPREQFF
15,TRBJ2-1,many,TRBV6-5,TRBD1,TGTGCCAGCAGACTACTGACCAGGGGGCTTCATGAGCAGTTCTTC,CASRLLTRGLHEQFF
19,TRBJ2-2,few,TRBV7-2,TRBD1,TGTGCCAGCAGCTTAGTCGGACAGGAGAAGTACCCTAACACCGGGGAGCTGTTTTTT,CASSLVGQEKYPNTGELFF
13,TRBJ1-5,many,TRBV3-1,-,TGTGCCAGCAGCCAGACGAGGAATCAGCCCCAGCATTTT,CASSQTRNQPQHF
16,TRBJ1-1,-,TRBV4-1,-,TGCGCCAGCAGCCAGGTTATGGACAGCCGAGCAGGTGAAGCTTTCTTT,CASSQVMDSRAGEAFF
16,TRBJ2-2,-,TRBV4-1,-,TGCGCCAACAGCCAATATAGCCTCGTCGCCACCGGGGAGCTGTTTTTT,CANSQYSLVATGELFF
13,TRBJ2-7,-,TRBV5-1,TRBD1,TGCGCCAGCAGCTTGGACAGGGGCCATGAGCCGTACTTC,CASSLDRGHEPYF
14,TRBJ2-1,few,TRBV19,-,TGTGCCAGTAGTAGTATTCGGGGAGGGGGTGAGCAGTTCTTC,CASSSIRGGGEQFF
14,TRBJ1-1,many,TRBV20-1,TRBD1,TGCAGTGCTAGCCAGGGGGCTTTCGACACTGAAGCTTTCTTT,CSASQGAFDTEAFF
12,TRBJ2-5,medium-sized,TRBV7-9,-,TGTGCCAGCAGCTTTGTCAGCGGGACCCAGTACTTC,CASSFVSGTQYF
13,TRBJ2-3,-,TRBV29-1,-,TGCAGCGTTGTTTGCCAGTACACAGATACACAGTATTTT,CSVVCQYTDTQYF
14,TRBJ2-3,many,TRBV5-1,-,TGCGCCAGCAGCACTGGACGGGTAACAGATACGCAGTATTTT,CASSTGRVTDTQYF